The source of this T cell receptor beta chain is a study of shared clonotypes between healthy human individuals. Donors included only healthy HIV-negative adults lacking recent acute infections or vaccinations. Study results and limitations: Investigators expected sequencing depth to affect clonotype sharing among donors.

Trimming left V 1 base short and J 5 bases short, with 9 bases between. Germline V gene data show CDR1 as GTSNPN and CDR2 as SVGIG (reference sequence). This CDR3 is 13 amino acids long. The team ran DNA from unsorted PBMCs on ten immunoSEQ deep assay plates for sequencing. Original processing methods: ImmunoSEQ only sent back junction sequences with no quality scores, so filtering was done differently. Assay: immunoSEQ multiplex PCR; the TCRdb copy retains only in-frame clones and omits some. The DNA gave D and trimming, while V, J and clone size come from that table. The sample contains about 560,000 clones, around 80% of which appear only once. This clone was seen more than once but under ten times. What it recognizes is unknown.

Material for sequencing was PBMCs. The chain joins TRBV30 to TRBJ1-5; D is uncertain. The receptor's source is a woman between 35 and 50 years old in good health. Some clones in this sample may be carry-over from other donors' samples. The CDR3 sequence: CAWSEKEYQPQHF. CDR3 bases: TGTGCCTGGAGTGAAAAGGAATATCAGCCCCAGCATTTT.